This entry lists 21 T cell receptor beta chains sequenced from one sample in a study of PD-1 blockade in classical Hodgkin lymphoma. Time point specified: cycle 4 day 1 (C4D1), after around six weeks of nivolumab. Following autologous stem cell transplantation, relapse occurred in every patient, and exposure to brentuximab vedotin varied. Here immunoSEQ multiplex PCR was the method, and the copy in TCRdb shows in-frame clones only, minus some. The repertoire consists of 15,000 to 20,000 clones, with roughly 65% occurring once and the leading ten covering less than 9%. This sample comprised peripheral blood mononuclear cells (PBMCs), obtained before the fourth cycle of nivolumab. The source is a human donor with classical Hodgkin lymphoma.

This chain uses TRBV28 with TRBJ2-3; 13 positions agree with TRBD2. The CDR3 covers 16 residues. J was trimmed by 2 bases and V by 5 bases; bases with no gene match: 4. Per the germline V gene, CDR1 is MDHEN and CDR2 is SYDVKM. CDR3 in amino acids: CASSGGLAGYTDTQYF. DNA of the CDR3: TGTGCCAGCAGTGGGGGACTAGCGGGGTACACAGATACGCAGTATTTT.

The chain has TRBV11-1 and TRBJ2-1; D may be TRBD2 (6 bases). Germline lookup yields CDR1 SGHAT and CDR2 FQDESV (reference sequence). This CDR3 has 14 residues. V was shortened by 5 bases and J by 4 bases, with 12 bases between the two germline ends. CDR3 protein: CASSRGTPYNEQFF. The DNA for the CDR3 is TGTGCCAGCAGCAGAGGGACTCCTTACAATGAGCAGTTCTTC.

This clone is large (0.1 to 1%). The CDR3 loop reads CASSQTGVNTEAFF. The CDR3 region has the DNA TGCGCCAGCAGCCAAACGGGAGTGAACACTGAAGCTTTCTTT. The chain is built from TRBV4-1 and TRBJ1-1; D is ambiguous. CDR3 length: 14 residues. The V gene's germline CDR1 is MGHRA and CDR2 YSYEKL. V dropped 2 bases and J dropped 0 bases, with 7 bases sitting between them.

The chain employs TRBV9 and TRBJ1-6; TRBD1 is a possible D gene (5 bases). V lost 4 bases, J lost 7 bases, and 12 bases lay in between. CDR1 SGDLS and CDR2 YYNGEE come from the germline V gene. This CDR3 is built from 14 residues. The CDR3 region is CASSPGRPNSPLHF. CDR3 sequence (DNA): TGTGCCAGCAGCCCGGGACGACCGAATTCACCCCTCCACTTT.

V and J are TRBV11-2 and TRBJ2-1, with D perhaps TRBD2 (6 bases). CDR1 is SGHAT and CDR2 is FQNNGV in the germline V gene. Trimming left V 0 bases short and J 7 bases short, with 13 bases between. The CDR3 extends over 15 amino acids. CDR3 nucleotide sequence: TGTGCCAGCAGCTTAGAACCGGTCCGGGAGAATGAGCAGTTCTTC. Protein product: CASSLEPVRENEQFF.

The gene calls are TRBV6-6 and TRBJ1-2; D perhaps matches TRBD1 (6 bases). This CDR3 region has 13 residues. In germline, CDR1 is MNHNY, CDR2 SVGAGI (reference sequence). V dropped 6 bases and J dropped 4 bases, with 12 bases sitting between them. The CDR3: CASRPDRIYGYTF. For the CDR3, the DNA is TGTGCCAGCAGGCCCGACAGGATCTATGGCTACACCTTC.

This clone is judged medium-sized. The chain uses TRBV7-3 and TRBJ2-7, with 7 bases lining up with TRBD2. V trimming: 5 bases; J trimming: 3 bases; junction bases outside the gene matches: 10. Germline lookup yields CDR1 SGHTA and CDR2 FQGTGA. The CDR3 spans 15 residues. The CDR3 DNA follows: TGTGCCAGCAGCCCCGGGTTTGGGGAGGGCTACGAGCAGTACTTC. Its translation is CASSPGFGEGYEQYF.

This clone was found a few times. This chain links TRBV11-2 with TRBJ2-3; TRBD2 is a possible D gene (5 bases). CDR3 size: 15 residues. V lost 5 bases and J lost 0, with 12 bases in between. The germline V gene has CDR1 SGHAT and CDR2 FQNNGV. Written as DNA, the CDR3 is TGTGCCAGCAGCCGCTACGGGGATAGCACAGATACGCAGTATTTT. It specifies CASSRYGDSTDTQYF.

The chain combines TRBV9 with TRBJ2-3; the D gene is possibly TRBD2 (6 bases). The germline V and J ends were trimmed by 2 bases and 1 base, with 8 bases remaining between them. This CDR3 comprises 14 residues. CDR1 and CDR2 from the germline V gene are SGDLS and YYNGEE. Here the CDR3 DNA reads TGTGCCAGCAGCGTGGGGGAGGGCACAGATACGCAGTATTTT. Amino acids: CASSVGEGTDTQYF.

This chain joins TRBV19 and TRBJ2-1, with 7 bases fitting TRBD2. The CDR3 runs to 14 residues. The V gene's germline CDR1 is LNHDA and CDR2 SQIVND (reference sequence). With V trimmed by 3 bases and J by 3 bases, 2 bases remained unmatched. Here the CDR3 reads CASSMGGGYNEQFF. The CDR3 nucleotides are TGTGCCAGTAGTATGGGGGGGGGCTACAATGAGCAGTTCTTC.

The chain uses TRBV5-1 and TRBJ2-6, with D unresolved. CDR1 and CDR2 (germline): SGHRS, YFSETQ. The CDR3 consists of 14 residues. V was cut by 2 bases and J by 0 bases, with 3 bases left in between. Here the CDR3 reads CASSLSSGANVLTF. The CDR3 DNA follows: TGCGCCAGCAGCTTAAGCTCTGGGGCCAACGTCCTGACTTTC.

The CDR3 loop is CASSLDRATYEQYF. CDR3 coding DNA: TGTGCCAGCAGTTTGGACAGGGCAACCTACGAGCAGTACTTC. J is TRBJ2-7 and V is TRBV28, with TRBD1 identical over 8 bases. Germline values: CDR1 MDHEN, CDR2 SYDVKM. The CDR3 has 14 amino acids. The trim removed 3 bases at V and 2 bases at J, leaving 3 bases unmatched.

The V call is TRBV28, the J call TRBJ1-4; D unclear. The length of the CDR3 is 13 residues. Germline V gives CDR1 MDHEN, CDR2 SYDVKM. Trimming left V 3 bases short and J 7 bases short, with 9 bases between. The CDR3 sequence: CASSFGSAEKLFF. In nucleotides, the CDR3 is TGTGCCAGCAGTTTCGGAAGTGCTGAAAAACTGTTTTTT.

Written as DNA, the CDR3 is TGTGCCAGTAGTTCCGGCCGAGCGGGGACCCAGTACTTC. Translating it yields CASSSGRAGTQYF. This chain joins TRBV19 and TRBJ2-5, with D perhaps TRBD2 (6 bases). V lost 5 bases and J lost 7, with 14 bases in between. Looked up from germline, CDR1 is LNHDA and CDR2 is SQIVND (reference sequence). The CDR3 is made up of 13 amino acids. Combining the CDR3 with reference TRBV19 and TRBJ2-5 gives the whole variable domain DGGITQSPKYLFRKEGQNVTLSCEQNLNHDAMYWYRQDPGQGLRLIYYSQIVNDFQKGDIAEGYSVSREKKESFPLTVTSAQKNPTAFYLCASSSGRAGTQYFGPGTRLLVL.

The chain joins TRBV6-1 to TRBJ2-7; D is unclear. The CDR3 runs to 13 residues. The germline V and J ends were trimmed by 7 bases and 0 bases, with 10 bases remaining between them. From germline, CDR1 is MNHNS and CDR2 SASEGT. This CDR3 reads CASTHLISYEQYF. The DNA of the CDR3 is TGTGCCAGCACCCACCTAATCTCCTACGAGCAGTACTTC.

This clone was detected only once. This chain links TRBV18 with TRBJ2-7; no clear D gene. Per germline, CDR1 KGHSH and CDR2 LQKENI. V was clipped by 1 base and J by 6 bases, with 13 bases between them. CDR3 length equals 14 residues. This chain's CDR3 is CASSPRGIGLEQYF. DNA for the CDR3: TGTGCCAGCTCACCACGTGGGATTGGGCTCGAGCAGTACTTC.

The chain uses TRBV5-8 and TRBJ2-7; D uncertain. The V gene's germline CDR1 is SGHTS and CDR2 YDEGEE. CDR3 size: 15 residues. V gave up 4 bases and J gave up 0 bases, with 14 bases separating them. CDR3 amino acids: CASSRMTDPSYEQYF. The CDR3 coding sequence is TGTGCCAGCAGCCGGATGACGGATCCCTCCTACGAGCAGTACTTC.

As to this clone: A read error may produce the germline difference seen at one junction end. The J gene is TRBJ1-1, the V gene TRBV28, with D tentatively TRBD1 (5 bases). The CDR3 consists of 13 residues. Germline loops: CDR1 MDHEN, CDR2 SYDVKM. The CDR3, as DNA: TGTGCCAGCATAGACAGTTTGAAGACTGAAGCTTTCTTT. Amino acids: CASIDSLKTEAFF.

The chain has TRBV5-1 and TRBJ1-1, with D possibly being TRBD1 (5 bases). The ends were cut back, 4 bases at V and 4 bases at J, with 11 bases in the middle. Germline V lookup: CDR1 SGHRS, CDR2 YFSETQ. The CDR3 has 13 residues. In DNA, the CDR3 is TGCGCCAGCAGCGGAGGGGCTTCCACTGAAGCTTTCTTT. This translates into CASSGGASTEAFF.

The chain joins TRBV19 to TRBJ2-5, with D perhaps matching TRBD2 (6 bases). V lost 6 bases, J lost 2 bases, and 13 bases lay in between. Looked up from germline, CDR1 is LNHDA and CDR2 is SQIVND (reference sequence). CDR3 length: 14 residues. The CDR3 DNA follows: TGTGCCAGTAGCTCGCGGGGCCTTCAAGAGACCCAGTACTTC. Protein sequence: CASSSRGLQETQYF.

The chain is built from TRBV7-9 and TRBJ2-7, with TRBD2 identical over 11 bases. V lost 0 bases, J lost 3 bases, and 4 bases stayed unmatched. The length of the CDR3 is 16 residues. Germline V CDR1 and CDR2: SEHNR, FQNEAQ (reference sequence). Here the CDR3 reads CASSLASGTSGYEQYF. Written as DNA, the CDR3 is TGTGCCAGCAGCTTAGCCTCCGGGACTAGCGGCTACGAGCAGTACTTC. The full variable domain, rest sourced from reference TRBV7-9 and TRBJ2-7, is DTGVSQNPRHKITKRGQNVTFRCDPISEHNRLYWYRQTLGQGPEFLTYFQNEAQLEKSRLLSDRFSAERPKGSFSTLEIQRTEQGDSAMYLCASSLASGTSGYEQYFGPGTRLTVT.